This T cell receptor beta chain was sequenced for a study of shared T cell receptors in the human thymus. The assay was immunoSEQ multiplex PCR, and TCRdb's table has in-frame clones only and misses some. The sample includes more than 550,000 clones, 75% to 90% of them seen just once. This clone occurred a few times. This CDR3 is built from 18 residues. The germline V gene has CDR1 GTSNPN and CDR2 SVGIG (reference sequence). J gave up 8 bases and V 2 bases, and 17 bases lay outside the gene matches. This same sample was also taken into another study, of human thymus T cells. That work states: Immunologically healthy infants in Finland undergoing congenital heart defect surgery were the donors. Corrective heart surgery yielded the resections from which the thymus tissue came. Blood and thymic repertoires both appeared biased in V and J gene usage. Unrelated people showed highly overlapping thymic repertoires, related research reported.

The TCR sequence derives from a girl in the first two years of life with a congenital heart defect. Sequenced material: thymocytes. The rearrangement joins TRBV30 to TRBJ1-6; 8 positions match TRBD1. CDR3 amino acids: CAWSTFLNRGVEYSPLHF. The CDR3 DNA is TGTGCCTGGAGTACATTTTTAAACAGGGGGGTTGAGTATTCACCCCTCCACTTT.